A selection of T cell receptor beta chains follows, all from one sample in a study of T cells in Graves' hyperthyroidism and ophthalmopathy. TCRdb processed the multiplex PCR reads anew with MiXCR; each CDR3 protein has one entry. The sample has about 570,000 distinct CDR3 sequences, more than 45% seen once. What was sequenced was peripheral blood or thyroid tissue (not recorded which). The source is an adult woman with Graves' disease, either hyperthyroidism or ophthalmopathy (not recorded which). The CDR3 runs from the conserved cysteine through the conserved F or W. The D gene is left open where the match is weak. Clone size is not always given. Where it is, it says once, few, many or a class for expanded clones.

TRBJ1-6 | 15 | . | . | TRBV28 | CASSLAVEYSSPLHF
TRBJ1-2 | 14 | TRBD1 | many | TRBV6-5 | CASRHRGPGYGYTF
TRBJ2-2 | 15 | . | many | TRBV7-6 | CASSLSRGGTGELFF
TRBJ1-2 | 16 | . | many | TRBV6-1 | CASSESPESYDYGYTF
TRBJ2-2 | 16 | TRBD1 | . | TRBV9 | CASSARTGTNTGELFF
TRBJ1-5 | 14 | . | . | TRBV19 | CASSKGGTNQPQHF
TRBJ1-3 | 17 | TRBD1 | few | TRBV7-2 | CASSFGQGPGVGNTIYF
TRBJ2-5 | 14 | . | many | TRBV5-1 | CASSLLSRQETQYF
TRBJ1-2 | 16 | . | . | TRBV29-1 | CSVVGISTNERYGYTF
TRBJ1-1 | 12 | TRBD1 | few | TRBV28 | CASSLRDSTAFF
TRBJ1-3 | 16 | TRBD1 | . | TRBV6-5 | CASSYRQGDSGNTIYF
TRBJ1-4 | 10 | . | . | TRBV11-2 | CASSLDPVSF
TRBJ1-4 | 14 | TRBD1 | many | TRBV29-1 | CSVETGTGHEKLFF
TRBJ2-7 | 15 | TRBD1 | once | TRBV14 | CASSRGQVSSYEQYF
TRBJ1-1 | 11 | . | . | TRBV11-1 | CASSLVAGAFF
TRBJ1-2 | 16 | . | . | TRBV19 | CASTGQFGQPHYGYTF
TRBJ2-7 | 13 | . | . | TRBV2 | CASSSIRGNKQYF
TRBJ1-2 | 13 | . | many | TRBV5-1 | CASSLADPSGYTF
TRBJ1-5 | 13 | . | . | TRBV7-9 | CASSLGAEGPQHF
TRBJ2-5 | 15 | . | once | TRBV11-2 | CATRAMGTPQETQYF
TRBJ2-5 | 14 | TRBD2 | . | TRBV20-1 | CSAIPTSGSQTQYF
TRBJ2-1 | 16 | TRBD1 | . | TRBV7-9 | CASSLVGGTGFDEQFF
TRBJ1-2 | 11 | TRBD1 | many | TRBV7-9 | CASSRQGAYTF
TRBJ1-3 | 14 | . | many | TRBV13 | CASSRRLSGNTIYF
TRBJ1-2 | 14 | . | many | TRBV14 | CASSQGRDVDGYTF
TRBJ2-6 | 17 | . | many | TRBV5-1 | CASSFGARKSGANVLTF
TRBJ2-2 | 15 | TRBD1 | . | TRBV12-5 | CASGSGTGDTGELFF
TRBJ1-3 | 15 | TRBD1 | few | TRBV27 | CASWAAGGVGNTIYF
TRBJ1-5 | 15 | . | many | TRBV3-1 | CASSQDPTNNQPQHF
TRBJ1-2 | 15 | . | . | TRBV29-1 | CSVEDDVGPVLGYTF
TRBJ2-2 | 14 | . | . | TRBV7-9 | CASRDGSGAGELFF
TRBJ2-7 | 16 | TRBD2 | many | TRBV4-1 | CASSQARTSEPYEQYF
TRBJ1-6 | 14 | . | many | TRBV7-6 | CASSLEAERAPLHF
TRBJ2-7 | 14 | . | . | TRBV28 | CASCGAGSSYEQYF
. | 15 | TRBD2 | . | TRBV20-1 | CSARDALGAGDEQFF
TRBJ2-1 | 12 | . | . | TRBV11-2 | CASSQNYNEQFF
TRBJ2-5 | 13 | . | many | TRBV29-1 | CSVARVRQETQYF
TRBJ2-7 | 13 | TRBD1 | . | TRBV10-3 | CAIGQGASYEQYF
TRBJ1-3 | 14 | . | many | TRBV15 | CATSREGRENTIYF
TRBJ1-5 | 13 | . | . | TRBV15 | CATRRGTGDDEHF